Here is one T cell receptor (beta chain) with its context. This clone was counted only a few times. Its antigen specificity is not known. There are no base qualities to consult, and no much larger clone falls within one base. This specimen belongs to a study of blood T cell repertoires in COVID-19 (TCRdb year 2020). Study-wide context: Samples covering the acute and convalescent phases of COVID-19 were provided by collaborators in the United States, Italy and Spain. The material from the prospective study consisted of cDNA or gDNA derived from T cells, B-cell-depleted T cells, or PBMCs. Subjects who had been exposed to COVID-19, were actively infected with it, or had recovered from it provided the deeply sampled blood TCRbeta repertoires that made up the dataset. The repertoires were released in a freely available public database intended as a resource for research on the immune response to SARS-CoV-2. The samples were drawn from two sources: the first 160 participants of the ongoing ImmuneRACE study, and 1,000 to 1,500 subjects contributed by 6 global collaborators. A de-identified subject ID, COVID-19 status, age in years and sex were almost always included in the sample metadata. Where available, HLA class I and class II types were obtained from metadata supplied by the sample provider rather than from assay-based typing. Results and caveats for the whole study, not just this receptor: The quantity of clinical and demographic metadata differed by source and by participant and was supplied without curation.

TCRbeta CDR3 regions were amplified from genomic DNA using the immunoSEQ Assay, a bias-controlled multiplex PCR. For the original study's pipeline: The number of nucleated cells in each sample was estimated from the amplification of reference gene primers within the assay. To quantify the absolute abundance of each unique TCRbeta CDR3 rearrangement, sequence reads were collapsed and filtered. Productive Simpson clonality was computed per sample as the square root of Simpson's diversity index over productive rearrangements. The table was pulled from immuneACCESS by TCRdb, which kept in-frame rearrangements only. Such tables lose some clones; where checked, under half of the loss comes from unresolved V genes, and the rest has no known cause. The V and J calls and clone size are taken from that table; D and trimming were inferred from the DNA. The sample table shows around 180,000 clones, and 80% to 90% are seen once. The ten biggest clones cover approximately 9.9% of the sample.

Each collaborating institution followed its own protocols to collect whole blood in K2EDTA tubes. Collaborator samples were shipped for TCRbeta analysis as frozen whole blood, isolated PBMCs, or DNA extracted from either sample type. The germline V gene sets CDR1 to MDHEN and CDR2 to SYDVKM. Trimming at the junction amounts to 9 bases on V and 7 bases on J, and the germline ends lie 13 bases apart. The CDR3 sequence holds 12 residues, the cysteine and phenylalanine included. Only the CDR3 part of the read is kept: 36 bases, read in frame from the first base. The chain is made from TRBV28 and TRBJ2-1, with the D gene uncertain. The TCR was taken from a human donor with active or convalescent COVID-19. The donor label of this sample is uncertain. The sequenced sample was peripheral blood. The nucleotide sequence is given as TGTGCCAGTAGTGTGGGCGAGAATGAGCAGTTCTTC. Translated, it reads CASSVGENEQFF.